This T cell receptor (beta chain) was identified during a study of spatial heterogeneity in lung cancer. Study as a whole: Across the raw uncorrected reads, a unique TCR and UMI combination was observed, on average, more than ten times.

Time point indicated: sample taken at primary tumor resection. Whole RNA came from tumor, nontumor lung or frozen PBMC and was sequenced without being sorted. Study-wide points: Ubiquitous expanded tumor TCRs surfaced in blood more at resection than they did at follow-up.

This clonotype has a handful of counts. Its antigen remains unknown. A distinct unique molecular identifier was carried by each TCR cDNA molecule. TCRdb itself ran the 5' RACE reads through MiXCR, one entry per CDR3 protein. This sample has tens of thousands of distinct CDR3 sequences, with more than 10% found just once. This CDR3 has 15 residues. V shed 5 bases, J shed 2 bases, and the junction held 9 bases outside the gene matches. Germline V gene lookup returns CDR1 SGHRS and CDR2 YFSETQ. The sample here was PBMCs, taken at surgery. The clonotype comes from a male donor with early-stage non-small cell lung cancer. The V and J genes are TRBV5-1 and TRBJ2-5; TRBD1 matches at 7 bases. The CDR3 nucleotides are TGCGCCAGCAGTCCAACAGGGGTTGATCAAGAGACCCAGTACTTC. This sequence encodes CASSPTGVDQETQYF.